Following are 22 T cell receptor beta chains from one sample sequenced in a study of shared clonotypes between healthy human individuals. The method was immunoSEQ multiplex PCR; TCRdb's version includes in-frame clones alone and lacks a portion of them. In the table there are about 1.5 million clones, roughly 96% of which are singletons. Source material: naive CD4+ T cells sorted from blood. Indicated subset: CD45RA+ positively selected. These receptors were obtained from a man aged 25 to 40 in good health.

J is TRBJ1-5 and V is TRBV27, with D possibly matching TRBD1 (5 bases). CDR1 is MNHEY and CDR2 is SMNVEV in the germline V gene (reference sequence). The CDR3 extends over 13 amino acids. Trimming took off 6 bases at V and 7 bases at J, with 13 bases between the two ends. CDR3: CASSPTVYQPQHF. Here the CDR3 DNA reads TGTGCCAGCAGCCCGACAGTCTACCAGCCCCAGCATTTT.

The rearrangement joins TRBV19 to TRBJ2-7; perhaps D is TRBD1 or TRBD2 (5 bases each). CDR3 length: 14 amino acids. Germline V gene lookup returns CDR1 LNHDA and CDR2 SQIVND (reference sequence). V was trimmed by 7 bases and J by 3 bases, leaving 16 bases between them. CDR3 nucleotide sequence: TGTGCCAGTATTGGGGACGCACCCTTCTACGAGCAGTACTTC. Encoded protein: CASIGDAPFYEQYF.

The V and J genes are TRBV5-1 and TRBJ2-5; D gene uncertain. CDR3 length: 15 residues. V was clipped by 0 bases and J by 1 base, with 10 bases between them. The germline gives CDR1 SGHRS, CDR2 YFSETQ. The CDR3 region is CASSLGVGSQETQYF. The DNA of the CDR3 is TGCGCCAGCAGCTTGGGGGTAGGGTCCCAAGAGACCCAGTACTTC.

The CDR3 DNA reads as TGTGCCAGCAGCCTAAGATACAGGGGGCGGGGAGCGGGAAACTACGAGCAGTACTTC. Protein: CASSLRYRGRGAGNYEQYF. This chain joins TRBV27 and TRBJ2-7, with TRBD1 identical over 9 bases. From germline, CDR1 is MNHEY and CDR2 SMNVEV (reference sequence). V lost 6 bases to trimming and J lost 3 bases; unmatched junction nucleotides: 21. The CDR3 sequence is 19 residues long.

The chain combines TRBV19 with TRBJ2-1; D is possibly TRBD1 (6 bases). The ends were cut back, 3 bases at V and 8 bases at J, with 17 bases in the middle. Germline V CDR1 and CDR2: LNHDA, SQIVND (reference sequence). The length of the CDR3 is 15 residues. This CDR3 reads CASSIVATSGDEQFF. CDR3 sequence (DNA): TGTGCCAGTAGTATCGTGGCAACTTCAGGGGATGAGCAGTTCTTC.

The CDR3, as DNA: TGTGCCAGTAGTATAGCCCTCGGACGCACAGATACGCAGTATTTT. Its protein is CASSIALGRTDTQYF. The chain employs TRBV19 and TRBJ2-3; D remains ambiguous. The CDR3 sequence is 15 residues long. CDR1 LNHDA and CDR2 SQIVND come from the germline V gene (reference sequence). V lost 1 base and J lost 1, with 9 bases in between.

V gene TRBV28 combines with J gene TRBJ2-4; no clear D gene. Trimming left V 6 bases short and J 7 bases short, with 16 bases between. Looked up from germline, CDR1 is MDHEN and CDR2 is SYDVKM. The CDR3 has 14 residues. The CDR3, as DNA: TGTGCCAGCAGCTCACCCCAGCTCGGGAACATTCAGTACTTC. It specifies CASSSPQLGNIQYF.

The CDR3 DNA reads as TGCGCCAGCAGCTTGCAGGGGGCGCGAAACTATGGCTACACCTTC. Translated, it gives CASSLQGARNYGYTF. This sequence joins TRBV5-1 and TRBJ1-2, with 8 bases matching TRBD1. V trimming: 1 base; J trimming: 2 bases; junction bases outside the gene matches: 4. Germline V CDR1 and CDR2: SGHRS, YFSETQ. This CDR3 spans 15 amino acids. The complete variable domain, with remaining parts taken from reference TRBV5-1 and TRBJ1-2, reads KAGVTQTPRYLIKTRGQQVTLSCSPISGHRSVSWYQQTPGQGLQFLFEYFSETQRNKGNFPGRFSGRQFSNSRSEMNVSTLELGDSALYLCASSLQGARNYGYTFGSGTRLTVV.

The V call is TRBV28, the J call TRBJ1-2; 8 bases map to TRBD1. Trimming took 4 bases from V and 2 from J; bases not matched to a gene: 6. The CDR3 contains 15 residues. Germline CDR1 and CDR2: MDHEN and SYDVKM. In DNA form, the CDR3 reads TGTGCCAGCAGTTCACTGGACAGGGTGAACTATGGCTACACCTTC. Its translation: CASSSLDRVNYGYTF.

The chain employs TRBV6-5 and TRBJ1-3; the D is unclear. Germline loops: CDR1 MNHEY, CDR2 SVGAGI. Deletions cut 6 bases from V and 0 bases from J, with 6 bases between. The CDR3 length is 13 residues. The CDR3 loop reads CASRTVSGNTIYF. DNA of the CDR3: TGTGCCAGCAGGACTGTCTCTGGAAACACCATATATTTT.

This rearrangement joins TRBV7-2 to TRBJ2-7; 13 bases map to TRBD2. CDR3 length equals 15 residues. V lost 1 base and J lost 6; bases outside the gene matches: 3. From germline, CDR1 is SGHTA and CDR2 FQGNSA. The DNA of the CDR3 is TGTGCCAGCAGCTTAGTGGGACTAGCGGGATTCGAGCAGTACTTC. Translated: CASSLVGLAGFEQYF.

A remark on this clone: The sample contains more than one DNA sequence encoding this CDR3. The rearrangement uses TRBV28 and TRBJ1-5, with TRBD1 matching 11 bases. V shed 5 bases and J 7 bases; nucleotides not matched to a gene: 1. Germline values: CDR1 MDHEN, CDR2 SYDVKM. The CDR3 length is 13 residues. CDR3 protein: CASSGTGGQPQHF. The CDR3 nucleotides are TGTGCCAGCAGTGGGACAGGGGGGCAGCCCCAGCATTTT.

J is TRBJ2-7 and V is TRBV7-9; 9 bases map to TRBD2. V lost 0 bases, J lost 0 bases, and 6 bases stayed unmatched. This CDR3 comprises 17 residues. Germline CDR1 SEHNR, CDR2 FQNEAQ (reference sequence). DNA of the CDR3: TGTGCCAGCAGCTTAGCCCCGACTAGCGGCTACTCCTACGAGCAGTACTTC. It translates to CASSLAPTSGYSYEQYF.

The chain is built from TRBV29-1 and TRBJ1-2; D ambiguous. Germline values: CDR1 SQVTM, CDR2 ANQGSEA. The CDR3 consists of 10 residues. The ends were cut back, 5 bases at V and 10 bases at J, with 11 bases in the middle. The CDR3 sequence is CSVRGLVYTF. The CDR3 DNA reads TGCAGCGTTCGAGGGCTCGTCTACACCTTC. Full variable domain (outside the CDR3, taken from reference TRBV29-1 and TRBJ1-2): SAVISQKPSRDICQRGTSLTIQCQVDSQVTMMFWYRQQPGQSLTLIATANQGSEATYESGFVIDKFPISRPNLTFSTLTVSNMSPEDSSIYLCSVRGLVYTFGSGTRLTVV.

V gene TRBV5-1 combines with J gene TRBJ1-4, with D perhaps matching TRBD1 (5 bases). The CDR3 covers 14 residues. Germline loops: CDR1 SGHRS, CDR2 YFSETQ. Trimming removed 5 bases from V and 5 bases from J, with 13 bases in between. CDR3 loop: CASSRQWPNEKLFF. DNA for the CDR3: TGCGCCAGCAGTCGACAGTGGCCAAATGAAAAACTGTTTTTT.

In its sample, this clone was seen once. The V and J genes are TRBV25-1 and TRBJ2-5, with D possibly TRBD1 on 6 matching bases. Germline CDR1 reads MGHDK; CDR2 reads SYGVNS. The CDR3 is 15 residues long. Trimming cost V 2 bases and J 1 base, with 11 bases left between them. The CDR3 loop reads CASSETGTRQETQYF. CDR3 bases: TGTGCCAGCAGTGAAACAGGGACACGCCAAGAGACCCAGTACTTC.

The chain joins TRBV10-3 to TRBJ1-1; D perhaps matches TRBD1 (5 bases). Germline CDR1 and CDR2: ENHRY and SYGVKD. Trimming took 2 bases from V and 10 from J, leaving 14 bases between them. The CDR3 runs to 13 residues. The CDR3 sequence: CAISEAAGTPAFF. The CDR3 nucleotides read TGTGCCATCAGTGAGGCTGCCGGGACGCCAGCTTTCTTT.

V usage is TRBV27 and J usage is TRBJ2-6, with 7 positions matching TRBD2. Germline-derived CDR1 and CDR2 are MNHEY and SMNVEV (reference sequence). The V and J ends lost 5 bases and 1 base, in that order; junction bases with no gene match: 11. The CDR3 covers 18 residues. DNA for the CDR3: TGTGCCAGCAGTCCCCGGTGGGGGGGAGTATCTGGGGCCAACGTCCTGACTTTC. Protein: CASSPRWGGVSGANVLTF.

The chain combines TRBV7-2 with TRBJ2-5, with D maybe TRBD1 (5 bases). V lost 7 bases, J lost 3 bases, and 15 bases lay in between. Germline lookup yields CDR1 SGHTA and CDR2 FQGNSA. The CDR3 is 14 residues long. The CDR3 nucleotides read TGTGCCAGCACCAACAGGTGGTCAAAAGAGACCCAGTACTTC. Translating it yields CASTNRWSKETQYF.

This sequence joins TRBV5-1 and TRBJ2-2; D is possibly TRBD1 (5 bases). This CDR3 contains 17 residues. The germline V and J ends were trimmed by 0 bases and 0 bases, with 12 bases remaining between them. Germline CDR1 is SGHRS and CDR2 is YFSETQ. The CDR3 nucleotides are TGCGCCAGCAGCTTGGCGCTACCGACAGCGAACACCGGGGAGCTGTTTTTT. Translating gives CASSLALPTANTGELFF. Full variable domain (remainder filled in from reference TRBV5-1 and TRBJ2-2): KAGVTQTPRYLIKTRGQQVTLSCSPISGHRSVSWYQQTPGQGLQFLFEYFSETQRNKGNFPGRFSGRQFSNSRSEMNVSTLELGDSALYLCASSLALPTANTGELFFGEGSRLTVL.

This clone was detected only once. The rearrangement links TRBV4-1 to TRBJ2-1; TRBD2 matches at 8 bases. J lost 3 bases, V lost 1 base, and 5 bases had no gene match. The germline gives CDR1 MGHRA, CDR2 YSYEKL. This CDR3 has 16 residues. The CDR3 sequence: CASSQAPSGSYNEQFF. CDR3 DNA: TGCGCCAGCAGCCAAGCCCCGAGCGGGAGCTACAATGAGCAGTTCTTC.

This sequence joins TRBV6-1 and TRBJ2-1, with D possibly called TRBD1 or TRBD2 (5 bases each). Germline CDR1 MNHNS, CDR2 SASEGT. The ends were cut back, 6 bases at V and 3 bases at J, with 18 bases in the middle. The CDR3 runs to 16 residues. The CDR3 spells CASREHRDPFYNEQFF. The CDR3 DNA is TGTGCCAGCAGGGAACACCGGGACCCCTTCTACAATGAGCAGTTCTTC.